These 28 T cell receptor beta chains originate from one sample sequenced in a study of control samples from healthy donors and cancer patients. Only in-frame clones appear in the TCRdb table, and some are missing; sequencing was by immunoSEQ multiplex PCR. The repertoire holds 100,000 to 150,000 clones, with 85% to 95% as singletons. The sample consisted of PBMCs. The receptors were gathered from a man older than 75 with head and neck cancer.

The CDR3 loop is CASSRGFMNTEAFF. DNA of the CDR3: TGCGCCAGCAGCCGGGGCTTTATGAACACTGAAGCTTTCTTT. The rearrangement links TRBV4-1 to TRBJ1-1; D might be TRBD1 (5 bases). Trimming took 4 bases from V and 0 from J, leaving 9 bases between them. CDR1 is MGHRA and CDR2 is YSYEKL in the germline V gene. The CDR3 runs to 14 residues.

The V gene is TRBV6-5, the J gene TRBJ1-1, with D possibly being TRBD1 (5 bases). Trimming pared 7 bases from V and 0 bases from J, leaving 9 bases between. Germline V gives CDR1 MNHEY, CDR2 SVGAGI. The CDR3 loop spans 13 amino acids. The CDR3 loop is CASNRGLNTEAFF. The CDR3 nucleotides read TGTGCCAGCAATCGGGGACTGAACACTGAAGCTTTCTTT.

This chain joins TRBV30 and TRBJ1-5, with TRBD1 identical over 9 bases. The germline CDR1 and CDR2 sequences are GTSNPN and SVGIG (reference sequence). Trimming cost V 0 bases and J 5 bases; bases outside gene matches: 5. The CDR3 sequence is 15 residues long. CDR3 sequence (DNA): TGTGCCTGGAGTGTAATGGGACAGGGTGATCAGCCCCAGCATTTT. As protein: CAWSVMGQGDQPQHF.

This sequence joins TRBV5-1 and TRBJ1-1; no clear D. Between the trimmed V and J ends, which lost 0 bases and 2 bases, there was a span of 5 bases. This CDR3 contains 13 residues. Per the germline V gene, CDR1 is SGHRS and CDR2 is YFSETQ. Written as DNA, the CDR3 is TGCGCCAGCAGCTTGGACAGTAACACTGAAGCTTTCTTT. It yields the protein CASSLDSNTEAFF.

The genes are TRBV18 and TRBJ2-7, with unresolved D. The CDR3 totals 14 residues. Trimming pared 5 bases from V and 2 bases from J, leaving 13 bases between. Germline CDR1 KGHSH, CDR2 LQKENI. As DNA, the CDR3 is TGTGCCAGCTCAAGTGGCCGGAAGGCCTACGAGCAGTACTTC. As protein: CASSSGRKAYEQYF.

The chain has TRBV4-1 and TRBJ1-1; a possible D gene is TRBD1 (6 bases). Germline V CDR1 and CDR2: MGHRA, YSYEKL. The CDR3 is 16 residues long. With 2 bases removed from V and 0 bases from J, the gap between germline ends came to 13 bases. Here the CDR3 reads CASSQTYRVMNTEAFF. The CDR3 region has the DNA TGCGCCAGCAGCCAAACCTACAGGGTTATGAACACTGAAGCTTTCTTT.

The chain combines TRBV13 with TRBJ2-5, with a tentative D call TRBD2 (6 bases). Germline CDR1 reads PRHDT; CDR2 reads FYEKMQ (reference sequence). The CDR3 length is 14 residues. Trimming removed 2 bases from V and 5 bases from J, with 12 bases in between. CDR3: CASSLKGGQETQYF. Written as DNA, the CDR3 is TGTGCCAGCAGCTTAAAGGGAGGCCAGGAGACCCAGTACTTC.

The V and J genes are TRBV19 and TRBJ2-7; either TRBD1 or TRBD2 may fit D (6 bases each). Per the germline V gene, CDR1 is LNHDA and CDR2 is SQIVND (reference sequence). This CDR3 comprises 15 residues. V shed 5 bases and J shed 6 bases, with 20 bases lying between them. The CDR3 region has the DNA TGTGCCAGTAGTGAGACGGGGGCAAGCGCCGTCGAGCAGTACTTC. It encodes CASSETGASAVEQYF.

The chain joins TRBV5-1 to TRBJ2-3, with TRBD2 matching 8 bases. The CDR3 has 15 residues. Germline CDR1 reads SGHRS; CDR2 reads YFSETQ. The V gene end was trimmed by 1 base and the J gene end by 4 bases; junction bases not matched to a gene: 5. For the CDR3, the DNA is TGCGCCAGCAGCTTGACGGGGGGGCGAGCAGATACGCAGTATTTT. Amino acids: CASSLTGGRADTQYF. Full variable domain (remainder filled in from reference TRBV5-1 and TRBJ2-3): KAGVTQTPRYLIKTRGQQVTLSCSPISGHRSVSWYQQTPGQGLQFLFEYFSETQRNKGNFPGRFSGRQFSNSRSEMNVSTLELGDSALYLCASSLTGGRADTQYFGPGTRLTVL.

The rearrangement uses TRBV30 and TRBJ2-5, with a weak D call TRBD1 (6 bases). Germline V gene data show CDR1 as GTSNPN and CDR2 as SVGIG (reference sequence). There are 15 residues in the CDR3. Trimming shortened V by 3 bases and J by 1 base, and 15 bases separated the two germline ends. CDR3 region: CAWSQQGYPQETQYF. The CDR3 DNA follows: TGTGCCTGGAGCCAACAGGGCTACCCCCAAGAGACCCAGTACTTC.

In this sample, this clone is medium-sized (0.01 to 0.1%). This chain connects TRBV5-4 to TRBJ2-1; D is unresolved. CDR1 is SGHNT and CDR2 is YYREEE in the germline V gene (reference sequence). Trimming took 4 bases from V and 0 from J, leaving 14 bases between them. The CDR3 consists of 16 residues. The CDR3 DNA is TGTGCCAGCAGCCGCCTAACCTTAATCTCCTACAATGAGCAGTTCTTC. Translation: CASSRLTLISYNEQFF.

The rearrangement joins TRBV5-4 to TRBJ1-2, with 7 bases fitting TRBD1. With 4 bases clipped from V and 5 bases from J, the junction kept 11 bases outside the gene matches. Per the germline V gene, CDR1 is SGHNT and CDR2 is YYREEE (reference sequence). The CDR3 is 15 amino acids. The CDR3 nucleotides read TGTGCCAGCAGCGACAGGGTTGGGGCTTCGTATGGCTACACCTTC. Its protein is CASSDRVGASYGYTF.

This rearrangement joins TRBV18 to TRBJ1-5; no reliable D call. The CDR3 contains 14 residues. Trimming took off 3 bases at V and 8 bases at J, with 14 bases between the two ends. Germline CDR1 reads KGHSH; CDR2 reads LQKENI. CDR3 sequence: CASSPGRNGEPQHF. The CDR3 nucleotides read TGTGCCAGCTCACCCGGCAGGAATGGAGAGCCCCAGCATTTT.

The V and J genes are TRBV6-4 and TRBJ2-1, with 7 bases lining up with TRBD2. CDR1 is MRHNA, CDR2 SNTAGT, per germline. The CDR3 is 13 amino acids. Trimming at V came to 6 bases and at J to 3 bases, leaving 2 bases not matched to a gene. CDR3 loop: CASSAGVYNEQFF. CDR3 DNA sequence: TGTGCCAGCAGCGCGGGAGTCTACAATGAGCAGTTCTTC.

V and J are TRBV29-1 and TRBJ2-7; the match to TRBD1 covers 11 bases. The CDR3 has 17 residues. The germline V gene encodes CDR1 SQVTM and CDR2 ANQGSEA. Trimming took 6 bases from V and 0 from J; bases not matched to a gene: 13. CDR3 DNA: TGCAGCGTGACGGACAGGGGGCAAGGTCGGTCCTCCTACGAGCAGTACTTC. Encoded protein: CSVTDRGQGRSSYEQYF.

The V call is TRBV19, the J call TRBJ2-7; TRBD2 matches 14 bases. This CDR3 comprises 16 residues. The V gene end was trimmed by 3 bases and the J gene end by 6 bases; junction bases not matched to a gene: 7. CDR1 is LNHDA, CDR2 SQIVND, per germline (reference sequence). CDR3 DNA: TGTGCCAGTAGTATCACAAACGGACTAGCGGGAGGCGAGCAGTACTTC. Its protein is CASSITNGLAGGEQYF.

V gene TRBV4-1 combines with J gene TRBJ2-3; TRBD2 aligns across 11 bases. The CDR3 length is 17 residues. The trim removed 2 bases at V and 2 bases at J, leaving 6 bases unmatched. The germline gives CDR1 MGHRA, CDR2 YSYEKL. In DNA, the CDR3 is TGCGCCAGCAGCCAAAGGACTAGCGGGTTATACACAGATACGCAGTATTTT. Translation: CASSQRTSGLYTDTQYF.

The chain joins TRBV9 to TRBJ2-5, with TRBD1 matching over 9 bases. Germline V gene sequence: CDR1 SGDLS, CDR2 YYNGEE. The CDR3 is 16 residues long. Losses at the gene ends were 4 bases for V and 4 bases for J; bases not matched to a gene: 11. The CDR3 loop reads CASSIRSDRGGETQYF. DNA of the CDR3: TGTGCCAGCAGCATCCGATCGGACAGGGGAGGAGAGACCCAGTACTTC.

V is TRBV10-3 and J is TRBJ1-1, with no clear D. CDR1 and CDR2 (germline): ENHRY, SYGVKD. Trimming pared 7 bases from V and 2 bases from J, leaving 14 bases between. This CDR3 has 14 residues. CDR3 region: CAITPDGSNTEAFF. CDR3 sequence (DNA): TGTGCCATCACCCCGGACGGATCAAACACTGAAGCTTTCTTT.

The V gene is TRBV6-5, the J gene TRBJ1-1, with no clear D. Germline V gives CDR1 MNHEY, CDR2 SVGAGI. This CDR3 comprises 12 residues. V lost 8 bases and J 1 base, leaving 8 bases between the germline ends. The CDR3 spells CASSVANTEAFF. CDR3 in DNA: TGTGCCAGCTCCGTGGCGAACACTGAAGCTTTCTTT.

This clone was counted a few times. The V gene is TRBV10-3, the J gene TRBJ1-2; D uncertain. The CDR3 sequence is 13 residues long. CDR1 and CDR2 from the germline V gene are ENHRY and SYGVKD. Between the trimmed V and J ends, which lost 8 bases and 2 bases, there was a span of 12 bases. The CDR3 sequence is CAIRGAGNYGYTF. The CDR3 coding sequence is TGTGCCATCCGCGGCGCAGGAAACTATGGCTACACCTTC.

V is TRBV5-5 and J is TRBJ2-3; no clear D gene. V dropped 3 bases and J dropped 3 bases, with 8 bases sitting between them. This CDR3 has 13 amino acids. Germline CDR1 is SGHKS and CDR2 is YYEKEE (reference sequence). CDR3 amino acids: CASSSGWTDTQYF. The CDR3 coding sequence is TGTGCCAGCAGCTCGGGCTGGACAGATACGCAGTATTTT.

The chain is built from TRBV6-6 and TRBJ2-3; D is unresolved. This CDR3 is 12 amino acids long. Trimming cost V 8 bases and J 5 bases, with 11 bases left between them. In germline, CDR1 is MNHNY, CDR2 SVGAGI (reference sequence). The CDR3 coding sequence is TGTGCCAGCGCTCGTACCTTAGATACGCAGTATTTT. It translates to CASARTLDTQYF.

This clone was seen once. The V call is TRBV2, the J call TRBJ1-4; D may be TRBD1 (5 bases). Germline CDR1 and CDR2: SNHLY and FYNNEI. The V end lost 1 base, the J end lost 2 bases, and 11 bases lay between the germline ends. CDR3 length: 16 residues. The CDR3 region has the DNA TGTGCCAGCAGTGAAGAACCCGGGGGGACTAATGAAAAACTGTTTTTT. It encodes CASSEEPGGTNEKLFF.

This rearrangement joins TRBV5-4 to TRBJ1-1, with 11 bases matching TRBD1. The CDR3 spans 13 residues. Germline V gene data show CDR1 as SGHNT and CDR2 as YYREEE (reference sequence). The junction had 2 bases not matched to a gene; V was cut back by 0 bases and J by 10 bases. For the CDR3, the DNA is TGTGCCAGCAGCTTGGGAGGGACAGGGGGAGCTTTCTTT. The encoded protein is CASSLGGTGGAFF.

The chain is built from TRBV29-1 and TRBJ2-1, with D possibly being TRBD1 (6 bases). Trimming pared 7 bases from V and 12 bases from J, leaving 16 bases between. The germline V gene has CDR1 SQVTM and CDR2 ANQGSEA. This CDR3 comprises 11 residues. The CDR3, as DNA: TGCAGCGCCAACAGGGAAGGAGGGCAGTTCTTC. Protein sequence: CSANREGGQFF.

In nucleotides, the CDR3 is TGTGCCAGTAGTAGCCAGGGTTTGCAGCCCCAGCATTTT. Translating gives CASSSQGLQPQHF. The chain joins TRBV19 to TRBJ1-5; weak D call: TRBD1 (5 bases). This CDR3 has 13 residues. CDR1 and CDR2 from the germline V gene are LNHDA and SQIVND (reference sequence). Trimming stripped 4 bases from V and 7 bases from J, with 11 bases between.

The CDR3 region is CASSPVGAGGETQYF. The CDR3 coding sequence is TGTGCCAGCTCACCCGTCGGGGCAGGGGGAGAGACCCAGTACTTC. The chain couples TRBV18 to TRBJ2-5, with TRBD1 identical over 7 bases. After removal of 3 bases from V and 4 bases from J, the junction contained 8 bases not matched to a gene. Germline-derived CDR1 and CDR2 are KGHSH and LQKENI. The CDR3 loop spans 15 amino acids.